This paragraph reports one T cell receptor beta chain. The antigen remains undetermined. This entry is derived from a study of OX40 agonist ivuxolimab in advanced cancers. In the study overall: Age averaged about 66 years (range roughly 20 to 90), and around 78% were male.

Produced via immunoSEQ multiplex PCR; TCRdb's table is partial and in-frame only. The table lists about 110,000 clones, 89% of them singletons. V gave up 5 bases and J gave up 4 bases, with 14 bases separating them. This CDR3 has 14 residues. Germline V gene data show CDR1 as SGHTA and CDR2 as FQGTGA. Study outcomes and limitations: A proportion of nonresponders additionally exhibited low normalized T-cell clonal expansion.

V is TRBV7-3 and J is TRBJ1-2; D is undetermined. The receptor was isolated from an adult with an advanced solid tumor such as melanoma, head and neck, liver or kidney cancer. Material: CD4+ or CD8+ T cells sorted from blood, obtained in a trial of the OX40 agonist ivuxolimab. The CDR3 region is CASSPDTVSYGYTF. The CDR3 nucleotides are TGTGCCAGCAGCCCCGACACAGTAAGCTATGGCTACACCTTC.